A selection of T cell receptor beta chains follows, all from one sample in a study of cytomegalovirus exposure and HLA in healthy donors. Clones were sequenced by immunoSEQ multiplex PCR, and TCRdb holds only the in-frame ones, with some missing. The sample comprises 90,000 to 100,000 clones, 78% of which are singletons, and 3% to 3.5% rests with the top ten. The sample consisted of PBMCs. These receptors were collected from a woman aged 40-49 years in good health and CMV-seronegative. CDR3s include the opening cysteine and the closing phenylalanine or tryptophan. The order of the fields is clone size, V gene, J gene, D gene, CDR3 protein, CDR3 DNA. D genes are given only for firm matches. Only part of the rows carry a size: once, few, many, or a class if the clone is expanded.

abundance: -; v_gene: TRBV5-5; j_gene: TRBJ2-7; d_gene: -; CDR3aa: CASSYGGDYEQYF; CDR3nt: TGTGCCAGCAGCTATGGTGGAGATTACGAGCAGTACTTC
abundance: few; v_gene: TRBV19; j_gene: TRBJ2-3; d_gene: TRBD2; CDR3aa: CASSISAGDLDTQYF; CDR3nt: TGTGCCAGTAGTATATCTGCGGGAGATCTAGATACGCAGTATTTT
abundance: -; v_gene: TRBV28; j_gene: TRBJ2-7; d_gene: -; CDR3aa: CASSFETGIFYEQYF; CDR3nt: TGTGCCAGCAGTTTCGAAACGGGGATCTTTTACGAGCAGTACTTC
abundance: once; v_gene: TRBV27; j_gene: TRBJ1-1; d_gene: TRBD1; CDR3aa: CASSLRVDRIYTEAFF; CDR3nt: TGTGCCAGCAGTTTAAGGGTGGACAGGATTTACACTGAAGCTTTCTTT
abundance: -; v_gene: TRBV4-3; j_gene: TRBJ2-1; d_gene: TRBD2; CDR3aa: CASSQKPSGAYNEQFF; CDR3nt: TGCGCCAGCAGCCAGAAGCCTAGCGGGGCATACAATGAGCAGTTCTTC
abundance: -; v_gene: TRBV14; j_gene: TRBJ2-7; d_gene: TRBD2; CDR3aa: CASSRMTSGEQYF; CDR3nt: TGTGCCAGCAGCCGGATGACTAGCGGCGAGCAGTACTTC
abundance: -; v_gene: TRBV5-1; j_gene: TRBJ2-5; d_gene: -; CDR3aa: CASSPGNQPYQETQYF; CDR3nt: TGCGCCAGCAGCCCGGGGAACCAACCGTACCAAGAGACCCAGTACTTC
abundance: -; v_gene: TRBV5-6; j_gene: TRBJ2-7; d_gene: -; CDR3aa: CASSFYPRSYEQYF; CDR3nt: TGTGCCAGCAGCTTTTACCCCCGCTCCTACGAGCAGTACTTC
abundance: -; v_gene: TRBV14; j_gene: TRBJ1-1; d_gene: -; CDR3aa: CASREDGETEAFF; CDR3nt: TGTGCCAGCAGGGAGGACGGTGAGACTGAAGCTTTCTTT
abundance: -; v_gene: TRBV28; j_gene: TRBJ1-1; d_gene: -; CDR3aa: CASSLRREGNTEAFF; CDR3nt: TGTGCCAGCAGTTTAAGGCGGGAAGGGAACACTGAAGCTTTCTTT
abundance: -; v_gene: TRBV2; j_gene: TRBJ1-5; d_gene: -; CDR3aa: CASSEGGRRDDQPQHF; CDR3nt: TGTGCCAGCAGTGAAGGCGGCCGGCGAGATGATCAGCCCCAGCATTTT
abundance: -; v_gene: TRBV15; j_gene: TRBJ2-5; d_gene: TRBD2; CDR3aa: CATSRGGSGRAGSQETQYF; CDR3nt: TGTGCCACCAGCAGAGGGGGTAGCGGGAGGGCCGGGAGCCAAGAGACCCAGTACTTC
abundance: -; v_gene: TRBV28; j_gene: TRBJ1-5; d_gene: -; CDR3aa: CASSFTGVRQPQHF; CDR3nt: TGTGCCAGCAGTTTTACGGGAGTGCGTCAGCCCCAGCATTTT
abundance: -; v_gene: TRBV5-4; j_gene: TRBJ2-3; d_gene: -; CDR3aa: CASSTRRGFGTDTQYF; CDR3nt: TGTGCCAGCAGCACCCGCAGGGGATTTGGCACAGATACGCAGTATTTT
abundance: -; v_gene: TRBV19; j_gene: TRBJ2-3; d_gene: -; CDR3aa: CASSTNIGDKGTDTQYF; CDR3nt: TGTGCCAGTAGTACGAACATCGGGGACAAAGGCACAGATACGCAGTATTTT
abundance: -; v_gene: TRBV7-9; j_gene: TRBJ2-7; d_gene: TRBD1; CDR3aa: CASRLSYRGQGEQYF; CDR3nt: TGTGCCAGCAGGTTATCTTACAGGGGCCAGGGGGAGCAGTACTTC
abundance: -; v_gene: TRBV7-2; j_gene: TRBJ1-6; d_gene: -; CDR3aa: CASSTLWGDNSPLHF; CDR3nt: TGTGCCAGCAGCACTCTTTGGGGGGATAATTCACCCCTCCACTTT
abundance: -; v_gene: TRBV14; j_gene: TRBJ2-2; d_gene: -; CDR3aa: CASSQVRSGVGAGELFF; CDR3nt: TGTGCCAGCAGCCAAGTGAGATCGGGAGTAGGGGCCGGGGAGCTGTTTTTT
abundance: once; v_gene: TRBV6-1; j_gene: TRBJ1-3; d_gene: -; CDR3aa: CASSEATGASGNTIYF; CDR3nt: TGTGCCAGCAGTGAAGCAACAGGTGCCTCTGGAAACACCATATATTTT
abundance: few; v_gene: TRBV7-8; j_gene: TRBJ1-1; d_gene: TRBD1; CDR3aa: CASSPDPSPGQGDTEAFF; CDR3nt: TGTGCCAGCAGCCCCGACCCTTCCCCGGGACAGGGGGACACTGAAGCTTTCTTT
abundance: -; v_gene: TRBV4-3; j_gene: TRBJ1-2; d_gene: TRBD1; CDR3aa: CASSQAGTESDGYTF; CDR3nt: TGCGCCAGCAGCCAAGCCGGGACAGAAAGTGATGGCTACACCTTC
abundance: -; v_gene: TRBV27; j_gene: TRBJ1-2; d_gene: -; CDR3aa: CASSRPGYGYTF; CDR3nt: TGTGCCAGCAGTCGCCCAGGGTATGGCTACACCTTC
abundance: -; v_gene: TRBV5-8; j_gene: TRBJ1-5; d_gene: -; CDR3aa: CASSLRTVNSNQPQHF; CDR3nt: TGTGCCAGCAGCTTGAGAACAGTAAATAGCAATCAGCCCCAGCATTTT
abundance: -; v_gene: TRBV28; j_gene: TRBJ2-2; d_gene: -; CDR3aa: CASSYRTNTGELFF; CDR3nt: TGTGCCAGCAGTTACAGGACGAACACCGGGGAGCTGTTTTTT
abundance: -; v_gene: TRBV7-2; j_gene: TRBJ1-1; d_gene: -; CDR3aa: CASSHEYASTEAFF; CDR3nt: TGTGCCAGCAGCCATGAGTACGCGAGCACTGAAGCTTTCTTT
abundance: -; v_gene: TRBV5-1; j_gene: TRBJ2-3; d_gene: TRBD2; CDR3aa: CASSETSAGTDTQYF; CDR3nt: TGCGCCAGCAGCGAGACTAGCGCGGGCACAGATACGCAGTATTTT
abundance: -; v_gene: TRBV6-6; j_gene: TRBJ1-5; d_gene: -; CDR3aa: CASSYGGRQPQHF; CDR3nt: TGTGCCAGCAGTTACGGGGGCAGGCAGCCCCAGCATTTT
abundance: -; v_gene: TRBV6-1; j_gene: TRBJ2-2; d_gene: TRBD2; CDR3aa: CASSEKAGGANTGELFF; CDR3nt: TGTGCCAGCAGTGAGAAAGCGGGAGGTGCGAACACCGGGGAGCTGTTTTTT
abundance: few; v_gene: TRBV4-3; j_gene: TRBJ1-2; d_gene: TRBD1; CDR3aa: CASSQGGSGGANYGYTF; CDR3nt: TGCGCCAGCAGCCAAGGAGGGTCAGGGGGCGCGAACTATGGCTACACCTTC
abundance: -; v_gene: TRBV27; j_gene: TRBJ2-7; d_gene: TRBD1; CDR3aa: CASSLRTGGTYF; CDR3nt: TGTGCCAGCAGTCTAAGGACAGGAGGCACTTACTTC
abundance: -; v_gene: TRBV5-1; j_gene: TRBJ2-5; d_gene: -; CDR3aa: CASSLVGGEETQYF; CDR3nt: TGCGCCAGCAGCTTGGTTGGAGGGGAAGAGACCCAGTACTTC
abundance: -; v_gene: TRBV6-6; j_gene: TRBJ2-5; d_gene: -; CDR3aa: CASSYSAVQETQYF; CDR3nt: TGTGCCAGCAGTTACTCGGCAGTGCAAGAGACCCAGTACTTC
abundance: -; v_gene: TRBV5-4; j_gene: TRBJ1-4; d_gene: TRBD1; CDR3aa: CASSLMTGKAEKLFF; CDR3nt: TGTGCCAGCAGCTTGATGACAGGGAAGGCGGAAAAACTGTTTTTT
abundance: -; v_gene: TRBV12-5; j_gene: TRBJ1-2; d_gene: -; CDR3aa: CASGLAPGKGGGYTF; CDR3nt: TGTGCTAGTGGTTTGGCCCCGGGAAAAGGGGGAGGCTACACCTTC
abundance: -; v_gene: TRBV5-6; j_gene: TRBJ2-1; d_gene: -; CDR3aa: CASSPSGTLRDNEQFF; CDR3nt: TGTGCCAGCAGCCCCTCCGGGACATTGAGGGACAATGAGCAGTTCTTC
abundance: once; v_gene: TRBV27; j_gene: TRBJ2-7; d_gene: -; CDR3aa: CASRAAGTKQYF; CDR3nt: TGTGCCAGCAGGGCCGCGGGAACAAAGCAGTACTTC
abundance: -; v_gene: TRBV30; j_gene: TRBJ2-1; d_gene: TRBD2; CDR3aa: CAWTTLAGPRNEQFF; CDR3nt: TGTGCCTGGACGACCTTAGCGGGGCCCAGGAATGAGCAGTTCTTC
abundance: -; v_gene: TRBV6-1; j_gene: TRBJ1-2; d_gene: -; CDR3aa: CLSGWGFRGYTF; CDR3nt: TGTTTAAGCGGATGGGGATTTCGAGGCTACACCTTC
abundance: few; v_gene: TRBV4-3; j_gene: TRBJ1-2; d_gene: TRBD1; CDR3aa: CASSQSTGSYGYTF; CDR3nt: TGCGCCAGCAGCCAATCGACAGGGAGTTACGGCTACACCTTC
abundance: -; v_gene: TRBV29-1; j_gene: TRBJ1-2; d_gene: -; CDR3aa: CSVGRVNYGYTF; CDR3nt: TGCAGCGTTGGCAGGGTTAACTATGGCTACACCTTC
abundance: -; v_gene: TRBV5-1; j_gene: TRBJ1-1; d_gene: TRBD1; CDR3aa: CASSPGTGGRFEAFF; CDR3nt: TGCGCCAGCAGCCCCGGGACAGGGGGCCGGTTTGAAGCTTTCTTT
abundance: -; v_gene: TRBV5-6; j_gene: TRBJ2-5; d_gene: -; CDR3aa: CASSLQGGETQYF; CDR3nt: TGTGCCAGCAGCTTACAAGGGGGAGAGACCCAGTACTTC
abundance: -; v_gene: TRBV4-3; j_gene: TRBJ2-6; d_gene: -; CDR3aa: CASSQVMTGSGANVLTF; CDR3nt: TGCGCCAGCAGCCAAGTAATGACGGGGTCTGGGGCCAACGTCCTGACTTTC
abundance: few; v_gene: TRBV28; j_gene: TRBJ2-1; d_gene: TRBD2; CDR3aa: CASSLGQPLAGGGEQFF; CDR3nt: TGTGCCAGCAGTTTAGGGCAACCCCTAGCGGGAGGCGGGGAGCAGTTCTTC
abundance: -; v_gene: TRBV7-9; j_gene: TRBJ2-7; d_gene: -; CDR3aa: CASSSGWRTGSYEQYF; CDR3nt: TGTGCCAGCAGCTCAGGCTGGAGGACTGGGAGCTACGAGCAGTACTTC
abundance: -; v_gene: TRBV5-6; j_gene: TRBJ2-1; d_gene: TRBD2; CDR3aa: CASSFLSGREPEQFF; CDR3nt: TGTGCCAGCAGCTTCCTTAGCGGGAGGGAGCCTGAGCAGTTCTTC
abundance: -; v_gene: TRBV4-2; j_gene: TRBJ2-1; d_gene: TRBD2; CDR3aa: CASSPRLAGASYNEQFF; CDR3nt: TGTGCCAGCAGCCCCAGACTAGCGGGAGCGTCCTACAATGAGCAGTTCTTC
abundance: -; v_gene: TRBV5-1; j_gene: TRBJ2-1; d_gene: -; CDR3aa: CASSPDSLPRGQFF; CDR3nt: TGCGCCAGCAGCCCTGACTCCCTTCCTCGGGGGCAGTTCTTC
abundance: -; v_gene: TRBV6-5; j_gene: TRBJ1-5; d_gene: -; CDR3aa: CASSINSNQPQHF; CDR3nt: TGTGCCAGCAGTATAAATAGCAATCAGCCCCAGCATTTT
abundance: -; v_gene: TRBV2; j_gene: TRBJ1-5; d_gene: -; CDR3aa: CASSERENQPQHF; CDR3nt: TGTGCCAGCAGTGAAAGGGAGAATCAGCCCCAGCATTTT
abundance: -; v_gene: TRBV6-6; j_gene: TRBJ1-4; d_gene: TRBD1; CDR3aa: CASQQGREKLFF; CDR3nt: TGTGCCAGCCAACAGGGGCGTGAAAAACTGTTTTTT
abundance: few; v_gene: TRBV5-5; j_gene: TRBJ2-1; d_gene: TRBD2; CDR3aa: CASTRTGLAGGDEQFF; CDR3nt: TGTGCCAGCACTCGGACGGGACTAGCGGGAGGCGATGAGCAGTTCTTC
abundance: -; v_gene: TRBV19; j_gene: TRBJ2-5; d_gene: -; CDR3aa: CASSIGSGQETQYF; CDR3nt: TGTGCCAGTAGTATAGGATCAGGTCAAGAGACCCAGTACTTC
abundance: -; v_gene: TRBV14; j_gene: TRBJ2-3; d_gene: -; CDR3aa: CASSQDGGANTDTQYF; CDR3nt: TGTGCCAGCAGCCAAGATGGGGGGGCAAACACAGATACGCAGTATTTT
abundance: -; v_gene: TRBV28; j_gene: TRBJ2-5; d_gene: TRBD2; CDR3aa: CASSLYPGLSMETQYF; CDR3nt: TGTGCCAGCAGTTTATACCCGGGACTAAGTATGGAGACCCAGTACTTC
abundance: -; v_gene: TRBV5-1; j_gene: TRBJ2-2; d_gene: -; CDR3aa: CASSYRVDTGELFF; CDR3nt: TGCGCCAGCAGCTATCGAGTTGACACCGGGGAGCTGTTTTTT
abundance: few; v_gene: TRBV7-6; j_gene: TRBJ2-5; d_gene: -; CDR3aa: CASSFMQGRTQYF; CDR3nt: TGTGCCAGCAGCTTTATGCAGGGTAGGACCCAGTACTTC
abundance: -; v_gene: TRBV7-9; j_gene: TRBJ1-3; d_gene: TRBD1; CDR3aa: CASSIGTAGNTIYF; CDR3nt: TGTGCCAGCAGCATAGGGACAGCTGGAAACACCATATATTTT
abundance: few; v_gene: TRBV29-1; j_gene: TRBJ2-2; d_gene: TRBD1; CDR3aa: CSGRQGGTGELFF; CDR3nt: TGCAGCGGGCGACAGGGCGGCACCGGGGAGCTGTTTTTT
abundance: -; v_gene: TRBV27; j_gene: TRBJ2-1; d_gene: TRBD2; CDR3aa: CASSLSGSGRFNEQFF; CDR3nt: TGTGCCAGCAGTTTATCGGGAAGCGGGAGGTTCAATGAGCAGTTCTTC